A selection of T cell receptor beta chains follows, all from one sample in a study of glioma-infiltrating T cells. TCRdb re-called the multiplex PCR reads with MiXCR, one entry per CDR3 protein. The data contain about 180,000 distinct CDR3 sequences, more than 35% of them seen just once; the ten biggest clones take up around 4.9%. The specimen was glioma tissue, nonneoplastic brain tissue, or PBMCs (not recorded which). The source is a human donor with low-grade glioma or glioblastoma, undergoing nonglioma brain surgery, or in good health (not recorded which). The CDR3 runs from the conserved cysteine through the conserved F or W. The D gene is left open where the match is weak. Clone size, where shown, is once, few, many, or a class for clones that have expanded.

v_call,d_call,clone_size,j_call,cdr3_aa,cdr3_nt
TRBV20-1,TRBD2,.,TRBJ2-7,CSAREGGYEQYF,TGCAGTGCTAGAGAGGGAGGGTACGAGCAGTACTTC
TRBV7-2,.,many,TRBJ2-7,CASSLGQTGEQYF,TGTGCCAGCAGCTTAGGCCAGACCGGCGAGCAGTACTTC
TRBV12-3/TRBV12-4,.,.,TRBJ2-5,CASSWSQQETQYF,TGTGCCAGCAGTTGGTCACAGCAAGAGACCCAGTACTTC
TRBV19,TRBD2,.,TRBJ2-3,CASSILGGRHDTQYF,TGTGCCAGTAGTATCTTGGGCGGGAGACACGATACGCAGTATTTT
TRBV5-1,.,many,TRBJ2-3,CASSLEARGSTDTQYF,TGCGCCAGCAGCTTGGAGGCTAGGGGTAGCACAGATACGCAGTATTTT
TRBV25-1,TRBD1,.,TRBJ2-7,CASSESQGAPYEQCF,TGTGCCAGCAGTGAATCCCAGGGGGCCCCCTACGAGCAGTGCTTC
TRBV2,.,.,TRBJ2-5,CASFGPRTEQETQYF,TGTGCCAGCTTCGGACCGAGGACGGAGCAAGAGACCCAGTACTTC
TRBV11-2,.,.,TRBJ1-1,CASSPTRWGTEPFF,TGTGCCAGCAGCCCTACAAGGTGGGGCACTGAACCTTTCTTT
TRBV11-2,.,few,TRBJ1-1,CASSPTRWGTEAFF,TGTGCCAGCAGCCCTACAAGGTGGGGCACTGAAGCTTTCTTT
TRBV15,TRBD1,many,TRBJ2-1,CATSRVGTGYNEQFF,TGTGCCACCAGCAGAGTGGGGACAGGTTACAATGAGCAGTTCTTC
TRBV7-2,.,.,TRBJ2-2,CASSPGPGLDTGELFF,TGTGCCAGCAGCCCCGGTCCCGGGTTGGACACCGGGGAGCTGTTTTTT
TRBV28,TRBD1,few,TRBJ2-7,CASSFGTGREYEQYF,TGTGCCAGCAGTTTTGGGACAGGGAGGGAGTACGAGCAGTACTTC
TRBV25-1,.,once,TRBJ2-3,CVSSENRDTQYF,TGTGTTAGCAGTGAAAACCGAGATACGCAGTATTTT
TRBV3-1,.,many,TRBJ2-7,CASSQSNPSYEQYF,TGTGCCAGCAGCCAGTCAAATCCCTCCTACGAGCAGTACTTC
TRBV6-5,.,.,TRBJ1-6,CAIRFSGLEPLHF,TGTGCCATCAGGTTCAGTGGTCTCGAACCCCTCCACTTT
TRBV2,TRBD1,.,TRBJ1-1,CASSAGQGTEAYF,TGTGCCAGCAGTGCGGGACAGGGTACTGAAGCTTACTTT
TRBV7-2,TRBD2,.,TRBJ2-1,CASSRLAGVYNEQFF,TGTGCCAGCAGCCGACTAGCGGGGGTTTACAATGAGCAGTTCTTC
TRBV3-1,.,.,TRBJ1-1,CASSFTPSSSEAFF,TGTGCCAGCAGCTTCACCCCGTCCTCGTCTGAAGCTTTCTTT
TRBV15,.,many,TRBJ1-5,CATSPHAGENQPQHF,TGTGCCACCAGCCCCCACGCAGGGGAGAATCAGCCCCAGCATTTT
TRBV7-2,.,many,TRBJ2-5,CASSLGGTPTETQYF,TGTGCCAGCAGCTTAGGGGGGACGCCGACAGAGACCCAGTACTTC
TRBV4-2,.,.,TRBJ1-1,CASRLSGGNTEAFF,TGTGCCAGCAGACTATCGGGGGGGAACACTGAAGCTTTCTTT
TRBV2,.,few,TRBJ1-6,CASSEGGAWSPLHF,TGTGCCAGCAGTGAAGGCGGGGCTTGGTCACCCCTCCACTTT
TRBV20-1,.,.,TRBJ2-7,CSARVGCAREQYF,TGCAGTGCTAGAGTCGGGTGTGCCCGCGAGCAGTACTTC